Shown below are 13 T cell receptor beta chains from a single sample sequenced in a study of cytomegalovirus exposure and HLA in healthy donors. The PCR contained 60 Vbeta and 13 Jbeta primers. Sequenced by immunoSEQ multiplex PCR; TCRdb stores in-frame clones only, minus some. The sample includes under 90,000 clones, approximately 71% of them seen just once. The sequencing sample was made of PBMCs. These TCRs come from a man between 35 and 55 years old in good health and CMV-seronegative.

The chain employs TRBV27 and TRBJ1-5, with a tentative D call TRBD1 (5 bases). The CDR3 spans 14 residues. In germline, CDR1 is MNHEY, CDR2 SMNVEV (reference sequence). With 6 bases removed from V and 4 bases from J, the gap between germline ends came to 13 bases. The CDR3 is CASSSHGGNQPQHF. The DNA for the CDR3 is TGTGCCAGCAGCTCCCATGGGGGGAATCAGCCCCAGCATTTT.

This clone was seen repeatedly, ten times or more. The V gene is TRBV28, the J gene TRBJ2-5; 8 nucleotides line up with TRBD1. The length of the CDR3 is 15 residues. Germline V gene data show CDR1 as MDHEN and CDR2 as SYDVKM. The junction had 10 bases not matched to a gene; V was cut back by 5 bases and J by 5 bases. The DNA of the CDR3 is TGTGCCAGCAGTAAAAGGTCAGGGGGCAGGGAGACCCAGTACTTC. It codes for CASSKRSGGRETQYF.

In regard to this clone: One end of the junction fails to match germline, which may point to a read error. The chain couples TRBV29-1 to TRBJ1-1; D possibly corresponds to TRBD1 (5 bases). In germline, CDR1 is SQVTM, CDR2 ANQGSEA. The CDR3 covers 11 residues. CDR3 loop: CSVSGNAEAFF. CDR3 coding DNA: TGCAGCGTCTCAGGGAACGCTGAAGCTTTCTTT.

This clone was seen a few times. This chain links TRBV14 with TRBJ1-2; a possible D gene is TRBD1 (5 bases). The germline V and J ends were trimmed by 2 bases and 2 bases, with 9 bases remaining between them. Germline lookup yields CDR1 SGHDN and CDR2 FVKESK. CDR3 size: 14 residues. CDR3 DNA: TGTGCCAGCAGCCAATTGGAGGGGAACTATGGCTACACCTTC. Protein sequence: CASSQLEGNYGYTF. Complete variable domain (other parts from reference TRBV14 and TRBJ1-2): EAGVTQFPSHSVIEKGQTVTLRCDPISGHDNLYWYRRVMGKEIKFLLHFVKESKQDESGMPNNRFLAERTGGTYSTLKVQPAELEDSGVYFCASSQLEGNYGYTFGSGTRLTVV.

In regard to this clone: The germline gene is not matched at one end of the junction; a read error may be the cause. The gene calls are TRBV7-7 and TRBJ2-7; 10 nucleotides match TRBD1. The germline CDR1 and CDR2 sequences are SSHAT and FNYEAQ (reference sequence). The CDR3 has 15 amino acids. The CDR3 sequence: CASSLSGTGADEQYF. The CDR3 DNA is TGTGCTAGCAGCTTAAGCGGGACAGGGGCCGACGAGCAGTACTTC.

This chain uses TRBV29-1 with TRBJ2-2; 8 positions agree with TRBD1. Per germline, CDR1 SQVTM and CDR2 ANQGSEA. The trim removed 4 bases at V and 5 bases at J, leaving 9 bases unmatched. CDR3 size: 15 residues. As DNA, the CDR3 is TGCAGCGTTGGAGGACAGGGTAGCTTGACCGGGGAGCTGTTTTTT. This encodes CSVGGQGSLTGELFF.

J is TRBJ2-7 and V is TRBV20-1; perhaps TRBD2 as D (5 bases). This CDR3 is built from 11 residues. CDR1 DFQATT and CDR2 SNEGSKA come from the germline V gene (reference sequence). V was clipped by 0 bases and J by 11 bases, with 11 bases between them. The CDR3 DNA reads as TGCAGTGCTAGAGATCCAGCCGGGGAGTACTTC. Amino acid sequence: CSARDPAGEYF.

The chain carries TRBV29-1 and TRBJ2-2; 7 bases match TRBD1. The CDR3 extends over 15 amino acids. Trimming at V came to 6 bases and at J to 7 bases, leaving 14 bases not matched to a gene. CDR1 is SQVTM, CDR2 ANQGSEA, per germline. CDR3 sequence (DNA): TGCAGCGTGAACCGGGACAGAGGGGCCATCGGGGAGCTGTTTTTT. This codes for CSVNRDRGAIGELFF.

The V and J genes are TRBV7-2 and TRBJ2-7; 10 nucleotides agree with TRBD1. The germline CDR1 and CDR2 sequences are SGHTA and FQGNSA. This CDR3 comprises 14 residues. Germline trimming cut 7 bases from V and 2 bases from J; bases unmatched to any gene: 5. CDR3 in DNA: TGTGCCAGCACCCCGGGACAGGGGCCCTACGAGCAGTACTTC. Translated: CASTPGQGPYEQYF.

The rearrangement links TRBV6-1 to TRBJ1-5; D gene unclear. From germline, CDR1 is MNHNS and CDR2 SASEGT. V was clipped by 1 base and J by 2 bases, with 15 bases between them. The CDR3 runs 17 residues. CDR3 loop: CASSEEVWGVGNQPQHF. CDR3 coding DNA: TGTGCCAGCAGTGAAGAGGTATGGGGAGTTGGCAATCAGCCCCAGCATTTT.

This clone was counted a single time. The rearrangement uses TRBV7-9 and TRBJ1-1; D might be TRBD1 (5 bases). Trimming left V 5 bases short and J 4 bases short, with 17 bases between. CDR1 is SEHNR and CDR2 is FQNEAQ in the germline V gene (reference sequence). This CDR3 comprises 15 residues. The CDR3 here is CASSQLRGGGTEAFF. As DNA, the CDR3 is TGTGCCAGCAGCCAACTAAGGGGAGGTGGCACTGAAGCTTTCTTT.

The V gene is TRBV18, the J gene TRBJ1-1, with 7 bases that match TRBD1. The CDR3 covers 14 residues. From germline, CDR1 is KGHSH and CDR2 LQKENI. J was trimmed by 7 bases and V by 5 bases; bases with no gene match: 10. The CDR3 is CASSVNGQANEAFF. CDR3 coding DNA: TGTGCCAGCTCAGTGAACGGACAGGCCAATGAAGCTTTCTTT. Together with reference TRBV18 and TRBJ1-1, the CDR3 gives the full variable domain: NAGVMQNPRHLVRRRGQEARLRCSPMKGHSHVYWYRQLPEEGLKFMVYLQKENIIDESGMPKERFSAEFPKEGPSILRIQQVVRGDSAAYFCASSVNGQANEAFFGQGTRLTVV.

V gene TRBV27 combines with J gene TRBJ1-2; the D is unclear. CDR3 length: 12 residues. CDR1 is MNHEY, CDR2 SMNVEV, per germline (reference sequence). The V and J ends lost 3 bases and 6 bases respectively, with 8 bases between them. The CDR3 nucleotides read TGTGCCAGCAGTTTGGCCGGGGATGGCTACACCTTC. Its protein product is CASSLAGDGYTF.